This record covers a single T cell receptor (beta chain). No antigen is known for it. No quality values exist for individual bases; no much larger clone is one base distant. The CDR1 and CDR2 encoded by the germline V gene (reference sequence) are LNHDA and SQIVND. Germline trimming: 4 bases from V, 5 bases from J; junction bases outside gene matches: 6. The CDR3 numbers 14 residues from cysteine through phenylalanine. The entry retains the CDR3 DNA only, 42 bases that are in frame from base 1. These data originate in a study of T cell responses to AZD1222 COVID-19 vaccine (dated by TCRdb to the early 2020s). The study in broad terms: AZD1222 recipients given second doses at about 4 weeks or at about 12 weeks were pooled, since spike-specific TCR depth and breadth were not found to differ between the two schedules. A total of 233 trial participants underwent TCR sequencing, of whom 207 received two doses of AZD1222 and roughly 25 received two doses of the MenACWY control vaccine. Trial participants were enrolled by age into subgroups of 18-55, 56-69 and 70-plus years, and around 150, 29 and 61 TCR-sequenced participants, respectively, were included in these subgroups.

The CDR3 regions of human TCRbeta chains were analyzed by immunosequencing. On the authors' methods: TCRs in the repertoires were compared against a reference library of SARS-CoV-2-specific TCRs that had been generated with the MIRA antigen-specificity platform. Breadth was defined as the fraction of unique TCRs that were SARS-CoV-2-associated, and depth was defined as the fraction of total T cells that were SARS-CoV-2-associated. Using the MIRA data, each spike-specific TCR was assigned both to the spike region to which the TCR was reactive and to a CD4 or CD8 class. Log10-transformed breadth and depth values were compared by one-way ANOVA with Sidak's multiple comparisons tests. TCRdb stores this immuneACCESS table with in-frame sequences only. Part of the clones is absent; in the studies checked, under half of the shortfall reflects unresolved V genes, and no reason is known for the rest. V and J calls and clone size come straight from that table; D and trimming were deduced from the DNA. The sample includes about 76,000 clones, with 70% to 90% observed a single time. 11% of the sample is in the top ten clones.

The full study reports these points: No day 14 peak-response samples were available, so repertoires were characterized only after the peak T cell response. After two AZD1222 doses, both the breadth and the depth of spike-specific TCRs were significantly higher than at day 0 and than in MenACWY recipients. Nearly half of unique spike-specific TCRs reportedly recognized epitopes outside regions mutated in the B.1.351 and B.1.1.7 variants. Conclusions about previously exposed vaccinees are limited, since just six AZD1222 recipients were seropositive for SARS-CoV-2 at baseline. Participants were mostly white British and included more females than males, and it was suggested by the authors that clonal diversity may have been underestimated. The vaccine-associated CD4 TCRs covered the entire spike protein, and the dominant responses fell in regions 160-218 and 743-854. The 56-69-year group was small, and its depth increase did not reach significance, likely because of low power.

Reading the label with the study, this specimen's time point is: baseline before first vaccination. Samples from vaccinated people were obtained from the UK trials COV001 and COV002, which included a single-blind randomized controlled phase 2/3 trial of AZD1222 (ChAdOx1 nCoV-19) in healthy adults. For TCRbeta chain sequencing, PBMC samples from trial participants were taken at day 0 and at day 28 after the second dose. The chain is encoded by TRBV19 joined to TRBJ2-7; a stretch of 9 junction bases matches TRBD1. The clonotype originates from an adult in good health. Sequenced material: peripheral blood, taken on day 0 of AZD1222 vaccination. The sequenced DNA: TGTGCCAGTAGTACACAGGGGGCGCTCAACGAGCAGTACTTC. This gives the protein CASSTQGALNEQYF.